Listed below are T cell receptor beta chains from one sample, sequenced in a study of blood T cell repertoires in COVID-19. Sequenced by immunoSEQ multiplex PCR; TCRdb stores in-frame clones only, minus some. The sample yields 390,000 or so clones, about nine tenths seen once. Sequenced sample: peripheral blood. The source of these receptors is a woman aged 30 to 39 with active or convalescent COVID-19. CDR3s include the opening cysteine and the closing phenylalanine or tryptophan. Each record gives: V gene, D gene, clone size, J gene, CDR3 protein. A D gene is named only where the DNA matches it firmly. Size values are once, few and many counts, or a class for expanded clones, and some rows have none.

V gene: TRBV6-5; D gene: TRBD1; clone size: NA; J gene: TRBJ2-3; CDR3 protein: CASSYGTGGGTDTQYF
V gene: TRBV9; D gene: NA; clone size: NA; J gene: TRBJ2-3; CDR3 protein: CASSVSLSTDTQYF
V gene: TRBV5-1; D gene: NA; clone size: NA; J gene: TRBJ2-5; CDR3 protein: CASSLVREGFETQYF
V gene: TRBV27; D gene: TRBD1; clone size: few; J gene: TRBJ1-4; CDR3 protein: CASSLTGATFNEKLFF
V gene: TRBV9; D gene: TRBD1; clone size: few; J gene: TRBJ1-6; CDR3 protein: CASSAGGANDSPLHF
V gene: TRBV19; D gene: NA; clone size: NA; J gene: TRBJ2-2; CDR3 protein: CASSTPGVNTGELFF
V gene: TRBV2; D gene: TRBD2; clone size: NA; J gene: TRBJ2-1; CDR3 protein: CASRPGTSGNEQFF
V gene: TRBV5-1; D gene: NA; clone size: NA; J gene: TRBJ1-2; CDR3 protein: CASSLENWYGYTF
V gene: TRBV6-5; D gene: NA; clone size: once; J gene: TRBJ1-1; CDR3 protein: CASTVLPNTEAFF
V gene: TRBV27; D gene: NA; clone size: NA; J gene: TRBJ1-1; CDR3 protein: CASSSPDRVTEAFF
V gene: TRBV6-1; D gene: TRBD1; clone size: NA; J gene: TRBJ2-3; CDR3 protein: CASSAGTGATLSSTDTQYF
V gene: TRBV7-7; D gene: NA; clone size: NA; J gene: TRBJ1-5; CDR3 protein: CASSQGYNQPQHF
V gene: TRBV5-1; D gene: NA; clone size: few; J gene: TRBJ1-3; CDR3 protein: CASSLSLGQNSGNTIYF
V gene: TRBV5-1; D gene: TRBD2; clone size: NA; J gene: TRBJ2-1; CDR3 protein: CASSLPGPGGNEQFF
V gene: TRBV2; D gene: NA; clone size: NA; J gene: TRBJ2-3; CDR3 protein: CASSENGVATDTQYF
V gene: TRBV18; D gene: TRBD1; clone size: few; J gene: TRBJ1-2; CDR3 protein: CASSPVISDREFDGYTF
V gene: TRBV4-1; D gene: TRBD2; clone size: NA; J gene: TRBJ2-3; CDR3 protein: CASSQKRLAGEGLDTQYF
V gene: TRBV6-5; D gene: NA; clone size: NA; J gene: TRBJ2-3; CDR3 protein: CASSIKGSPDTQYF
V gene: TRBV19; D gene: NA; clone size: NA; J gene: TRBJ1-2; CDR3 protein: CASSIKGGGYTF
V gene: TRBV29-1; D gene: TRBD2; clone size: once; J gene: TRBJ2-7; CDR3 protein: CSVIIAGGAYEQYF
V gene: TRBV5-1; D gene: TRBD1; clone size: NA; J gene: TRBJ2-2; CDR3 protein: CASSLDQGQGAVTGELFF
V gene: TRBV4-2; D gene: TRBD2; clone size: NA; J gene: TRBJ2-7; CDR3 protein: CASSQEVGSGNLSSYEQYF
V gene: TRBV29-1; D gene: TRBD1; clone size: once; J gene: TRBJ1-1; CDR3 protein: CSQRTGANEAFF
V gene: TRBV11-2; D gene: TRBD1; clone size: NA; J gene: TRBJ1-1; CDR3 protein: CASSLFLRDRDTEAFF
V gene: TRBV2; D gene: TRBD2; clone size: NA; J gene: TRBJ2-5; CDR3 protein: CASSAGLAGAETQYF
V gene: TRBV14; D gene: NA; clone size: NA; J gene: TRBJ2-7; CDR3 protein: CASSHFHIFYEQYF
V gene: TRBV28; D gene: TRBD1; clone size: NA; J gene: TRBJ2-7; CDR3 protein: CASSPHRDRVSYEQYF
V gene: TRBV6-2/TRBV6-3; D gene: TRBD1; clone size: NA; J gene: TRBJ1-5; CDR3 protein: CASSYPTGTANQPQHF
V gene: TRBV21-1; D gene: NA; clone size: NA; J gene: TRBJ2-1; CDR3 protein: CASSKVRPNHYNEQFF
V gene: TRBV12-3/TRBV12-4; D gene: NA; clone size: NA; J gene: TRBJ1-1; CDR3 protein: CASSWTENTEAFF
V gene: TRBV4-1; D gene: TRBD1; clone size: NA; J gene: TRBJ2-7; CDR3 protein: CASSQEDRETYEQYF
V gene: TRBV14; D gene: NA; clone size: NA; J gene: TRBJ2-4; CDR3 protein: CASSLGQLAKNIQYF
V gene: TRBV3-1/TRBV3-2; D gene: TRBD2; clone size: once; J gene: TRBJ2-5; CDR3 protein: CASSQGTSGAVETQYF
V gene: TRBV28; D gene: NA; clone size: once; J gene: TRBJ1-1; CDR3 protein: CASRGDSTNTEAFF
V gene: TRBV2; D gene: NA; clone size: NA; J gene: TRBJ2-7; CDR3 protein: CASRADEQYF
V gene: TRBV10-3; D gene: NA; clone size: NA; J gene: TRBJ1-1; CDR3 protein: CAISESGRDSSEAFF
V gene: TRBV5-4; D gene: TRBD1; clone size: once; J gene: TRBJ2-5; CDR3 protein: CASSVGQPYQETQYF
V gene: TRBV21-1; D gene: NA; clone size: NA; J gene: TRBJ1-6; CDR3 protein: CASSKAWEQGDSPLHF
V gene: TRBV25-1; D gene: TRBD2; clone size: NA; J gene: TRBJ2-7; CDR3 protein: CASSEGGGASRQYF
V gene: TRBV28; D gene: TRBD1; clone size: NA; J gene: TRBJ2-2; CDR3 protein: CASRTGDSNTGELFF
V gene: TRBV18; D gene: NA; clone size: NA; J gene: TRBJ2-1; CDR3 protein: CASSPDQAYNEQFF
V gene: TRBV6-5; D gene: NA; clone size: NA; J gene: TRBJ1-1; CDR3 protein: CASMLTERTEAFF
V gene: TRBV5-4; D gene: NA; clone size: NA; J gene: TRBJ2-5; CDR3 protein: CASRSSSVETQYF
V gene: TRBV2; D gene: TRBD2; clone size: NA; J gene: TRBJ2-7; CDR3 protein: CASSEAASGSSEQYF
V gene: TRBV19; D gene: NA; clone size: NA; J gene: TRBJ2-5; CDR3 protein: CASSVGVQGETQYF
V gene: TRBV19; D gene: NA; clone size: NA; J gene: TRBJ2-7; CDR3 protein: CASSITGSSYEQYF
V gene: TRBV27; D gene: NA; clone size: NA; J gene: TRBJ2-7; CDR3 protein: CASSSREVLYEQYF
V gene: TRBV14; D gene: TRBD1; clone size: NA; J gene: TRBJ2-7; CDR3 protein: CASSQTGGNIEQYF
V gene: TRBV11-2; D gene: NA; clone size: NA; J gene: TRBJ2-7; CDR3 protein: CASSLGPDSQGYEQYF
V gene: TRBV5-5; D gene: TRBD2; clone size: once; J gene: TRBJ2-1; CDR3 protein: CASSKLAGEYNEQFF
V gene: TRBV2; D gene: NA; clone size: NA; J gene: TRBJ1-3; CDR3 protein: CASRLLDSGNTIYF
V gene: TRBV28; D gene: NA; clone size: NA; J gene: TRBJ1-4; CDR3 protein: CASVGSGTNEKLFF